These 17 T cell receptor beta chains were all obtained from the same sample, sequenced in a study of OX40 agonist ivuxolimab in advanced cancers. Repertoires were generated with immunoSEQ multiplex PCR, while TCRdb's copy carries only in-frame clones and drops some. The table includes approximately 20,000 clones, 75% to 85% detected once. This specimen was CD4+ or CD8+ T cells sorted from blood, taken in a trial of the OX40 agonist ivuxolimab. The origin of the receptors is an adult with an advanced solid tumor such as melanoma, head and neck, liver or kidney cancer.

The rearrangement links TRBV7-2 to TRBJ1-5; no reliable D call. This CDR3 comprises 13 residues. Per the germline V gene, CDR1 is SGHTA and CDR2 is FQGNSA. Trimming removed 3 bases at V and 5 bases at J, with 8 bases between. CDR3 in amino acids: CASSFRHDQPQHF. The CDR3 nucleotides read TGTGCCAGCAGCTTCAGACACGATCAGCCCCAGCATTTT.

The V call is TRBV12-5, the J call TRBJ2-7; D is possibly TRBD2 (6 bases). Trimming took 4 bases from V and 2 from J, leaving 18 bases between them. The CDR3 is made up of 16 amino acids. Germline CDR1 is LGHNT and CDR2 is FRNRAP. CDR3 amino acids: CASGSTYRRAAYEQYF. CDR3 DNA: TGTGCTAGTGGTTCCACTTACAGGAGGGCCGCCTACGAGCAGTACTTC. Full variable domain (remainder filled in from reference TRBV12-5 and TRBJ2-7): DARVTQTPRHKVTEMGQEVTMRCQPILGHNTVFWYRQTMMQGLELLAYFRNRAPLDDSGMPKDRFSAEMPDATLATLKIQPSEPRDSAVYFCASGSTYRRAAYEQYFGPGTRLTVT.

This chain uses TRBV7-2 with TRBJ2-5, with TRBD2 matching 14 bases. V shed 5 bases and J 2 bases; nucleotides not matched to a gene: 7. The CDR3 has 17 amino acids. Germline V lookup: CDR1 SGHTA, CDR2 FQGNSA. CDR3: CASSHRGLAGVQETQYF. The DNA for the CDR3 is TGTGCCAGCAGCCATAGGGGACTAGCGGGGGTACAAGAGACCCAGTACTTC.

The gene calls are TRBV13 and TRBJ2-3, with TRBD1 as a possible D gene (5 bases). This CDR3 is 15 amino acids long. Germline CDR1 reads PRHDT; CDR2 reads FYEKMQ (reference sequence). V shed 0 bases and J shed 3 bases, with 10 bases lying between them. The CDR3 sequence: CASSLGGRTTDTQYF. CDR3 sequence (DNA): TGTGCCAGCAGCTTAGGAGGCAGGACAACAGATACGCAGTATTTT. Complete variable domain (other parts from reference TRBV13 and TRBJ2-3): AAGVIQSPRHLIKEKRETATLKCYPIPRHDTVYWYQQGPGQDPQFLISFYEKMQSDKGSIPDRFSAQQFSDYHSELNMSSLELGDSALYFCASSLGGRTTDTQYFGPGTRLTVL.

The chain has TRBV7-3 and TRBJ2-1, with D possibly matching TRBD2 (6 bases). Trimming removed 4 bases from V and 0 bases from J, with 10 bases in between. CDR3 size: 15 residues. Germline CDR1 is SGHTA and CDR2 is FQGTGA. CDR3 protein: CASSYQTSSYNEQFF. CDR3 bases: TGTGCCAGCAGCTACCAGACTAGCTCCTACAATGAGCAGTTCTTC.

This clone was seen only once. The chain couples TRBV27 to TRBJ2-7, with D perhaps TRBD1 (6 bases). The CDR3 has 14 amino acids. Per germline, CDR1 MNHEY and CDR2 SMNVEV (reference sequence). Trimming took 6 bases from V and 3 from J, leaving 15 bases between them. CDR3 in amino acids: CASSRERGNYEQYF. CDR3 coding DNA: TGTGCCAGCAGCCGAGAGAGGGGGAACTACGAGCAGTACTTC.

The chain is built from TRBV2 and TRBJ2-5, with 10 bases identical to TRBD2. Unmatched junction bases numbered 4, after V lost 5 bases and J lost 4 bases. In germline, CDR1 is SNHLY, CDR2 FYNNEI. The CDR3 is 14 amino acids. The CDR3 sequence: CASSNKRGGETQYF. CDR3 sequence (DNA): TGTGCCAGCAGTAATAAGCGGGGGGGAGAGACCCAGTACTTC. Full variable domain (rest looked up from reference TRBV2 and TRBJ2-5): EPEVTQTPSHQVTQMGQEVILRCVPISNHLYFYWYRQILGQKVEFLVSFYNNEISEKSEIFDDQFSVERPDGSNFTLKIRSTKLEDSAMYFCASSNKRGGETQYFGPGTRLLVL.

V is TRBV29-1 and J is TRBJ2-3; D is possibly TRBD2 (6 bases). Trimming removed 3 bases from V and 2 bases from J, with 15 bases in between. The length of the CDR3 is 15 residues. Germline CDR1 is SQVTM and CDR2 is ANQGSEA. The CDR3 region has the DNA TGCAGCGTTGACGAAGTAGCGGACCCCACAGATACGCAGTATTTT. Its protein product is CSVDEVADPTDTQYF.

This clone was seen once. V and J are TRBV7-3 and TRBJ2-3, with 7 bases identical to TRBD1. V dropped 5 bases and J dropped 1; count of bases not matched to a gene: 3. CDR3 length equals 14 residues. Germline V gene data show CDR1 as SGHTA and CDR2 as FQGTGA. DNA of the CDR3: TGTGCCAGCAGCCCCGGACAGGGCACAGATACGCAGTATTTT. Translated: CASSPGQGTDTQYF.

The chain joins TRBV10-3 to TRBJ1-2; 7 nucleotides agree with TRBD1. Germline loops: CDR1 ENHRY, CDR2 SYGVKD. Trimming took 8 bases from V and 8 from J; bases not matched to a gene: 5. The CDR3 is made up of 11 amino acids. For the CDR3, the DNA is TGTGCCATCGGGACAGCCGGAGGCTACACCTTC. Its protein product is CAIGTAGGYTF.

CDR3 coding DNA: TGTGCCAGTAGTATAGACCAGAGCACAGATACGCAGTATTTT. Its translation is CASSIDQSTDTQYF. This chain links TRBV19 with TRBJ2-3, with D unresolved. The CDR3 spans 14 residues. V lost 0 bases and J lost 0, with 4 bases in between. CDR1 and CDR2 (germline): LNHDA, SQIVND (reference sequence).

The chain combines TRBV2 with TRBJ2-7, with 11 positions matching TRBD1. The CDR3 length is 14 residues. The germline gives CDR1 SNHLY, CDR2 FYNNEI. V gave up 4 bases and J gave up 2 bases; unmatched junction bases: 1. CDR3 DNA: TGTGCCAGCAGTGGGGGACAGGGGGCCTACGAGCAGTACTTC. Encoded protein: CASSGGQGAYEQYF.

This CDR3 reads CASSQEDRPDYEQYF. The CDR3, as DNA: TGTGCCAGCAGCCAGGAAGACAGGCCAGACTACGAGCAGTACTTC. V is TRBV14 and J is TRBJ2-7, with D possibly being TRBD1 (6 bases). The germline V gene has CDR1 SGHDN and CDR2 FVKESK. Trimming stripped 3 bases from V and 3 bases from J, with 15 bases between. CDR3 size: 15 residues.

The chain has TRBV7-6 and TRBJ2-3, with D possibly being TRBD1 (5 bases). The V gene lost 2 bases and the J gene lost 2 bases, with 17 bases spanning the gap. The CDR3 loop spans 17 amino acids. Germline V gene data show CDR1 as SGHVS and CDR2 as FNYEAQ. The chain's CDR3 is CASSLRGAPEPTDTQYF. The CDR3 region has the DNA TGTGCCAGCAGCTTAAGGGGCGCGCCAGAACCCACAGATACGCAGTATTTT.

This clone has a single count. This likely comes from a read error, as the CDR3 has no conserved phenylalanine or tryptophan at its end. The chain couples TRBV29-1 to TRBJ2-3, with unresolved D. V was shortened by 0 bases and J by 2 bases, with 3 bases between the two germline ends. Germline loops: CDR1 SQVTM, CDR2 ANQGSEA. The CDR3 loop spans 12 amino acids. CDR3 in amino acids: CSVEDSTDTQYS. The CDR3 DNA reads TGCAGCGTTGAAGACTCCACAGATACGCAGTATTCT.

About this clone itself: Other nucleotide sequences in the sample specify the same CDR3. CDR3 nucleotides: TGTGCCAGCTCTCCGGGCAGCACAGATACGCAGTATTTT. Its protein is CASSPGSTDTQYF. The rearrangement joins TRBV11-1 to TRBJ2-3; D not resolved. The ends were cut back, 8 bases at V and 0 bases at J, with 9 bases in the middle. The CDR3 is 13 residues long. Germline loops: CDR1 SGHAT, CDR2 FQDESV (reference sequence).

The chain joins TRBV7-2 to TRBJ2-3; tentative D call: TRBD1 (5 bases). The CDR3 length is 16 residues. The germline CDR1 and CDR2 sequences are SGHTA and FQGNSA. V lost 6 bases, J lost 0 bases, and 16 bases lay in between. CDR3 loop: CASRPLRTTSTDTQYF. CDR3 in DNA: TGTGCCAGCAGACCCCTTCGGACAACAAGCACAGATACGCAGTATTTT.